Presented here are 12 T cell receptor beta chains from one specimen sequenced in a study of cytomegalovirus exposure and HLA in healthy donors. This PCR relied on a set of 60 Vbeta primers and 13 Jbeta primers. Libraries were prepared by immunoSEQ multiplex PCR; TCRdb keeps only in-frame clonotypes and omits some of them. The profile shows about 190,000 clones, 84% of them singletons. The sequencing sample was made of PBMCs. Receptors originate from a boy aged 5 to 17 in good health and CMV-seronegative.

J is TRBJ1-2 and V is TRBV25-1; a weak D match, TRBD1 (5 bases). V was shortened by 4 bases and J by 1 base, with 7 bases between the two germline ends. The CDR3 runs 13 residues. CDR1 is MGHDK and CDR2 is SYGVNS in the germline V gene. CDR3: CASSATVNYGYTF. The CDR3 DNA reads TGTGCCAGCAGTGCGACAGTTAACTATGGCTACACCTTC.

The CDR3 coding sequence is TGTGCCAGCAGTTTAAGCGGAAATAATGAAAAACTGTTTTTT. This translates into CASSLSGNNEKLFF. The genes are TRBV28 and TRBJ1-4; D gene unclear. The V gene's germline CDR1 is MDHEN and CDR2 SYDVKM. Trimming cost V 2 bases and J 4 bases, with 8 bases left between them. CDR3 length: 14 amino acids.

This chain joins TRBV19 and TRBJ2-1, with TRBD2 matching 8 bases. The CDR3 contains 15 residues. Trimming removed 3 bases from V and 8 bases from J; junction bases left unmatched: 9. The V gene's germline CDR1 is LNHDA and CDR2 SQIVND (reference sequence). CDR3 loop: CASSMGRAGVDEQFF. DNA of the CDR3: TGTGCCAGTAGTATGGGTCGAGCGGGAGTGGATGAGCAGTTCTTC. The entire variable domain, with the rest obtained from reference TRBV19 and TRBJ2-1, is as follows: DGGITQSPKYLFRKEGQNVTLSCEQNLNHDAMYWYRQDPGQGLRLIYYSQIVNDFQKGDIAEGYSVSREKKESFPLTVTSAQKNPTAFYLCASSMGRAGVDEQFFGPGTRLTVL.

The chain recombines TRBV7-2 with TRBJ1-1, with TRBD1 matching 12 bases. Per the germline V gene, CDR1 is SGHTA and CDR2 is FQGNSA. Unmatched junction bases numbered 10, after V lost 2 bases and J lost 3 bases. The CDR3 extends over 18 amino acids. In DNA, the CDR3 is TGTGCCAGCAGCTTACCGGGACAGGGGGCTCGGAAGGACACTGAAGCTTTCTTT. It codes for CASSLPGQGARKDTEAFF.

J is TRBJ1-2 and V is TRBV10-2; TRBD1 is a possible D gene (6 bases). The germline V gene has CDR1 WSHSY and CDR2 SAAADI. The V and J ends lost 6 bases and 3 bases respectively, with 17 bases between them. The CDR3 covers 15 residues. CDR3: CASSALRQEDYGYTF. The CDR3 coding sequence is TGCGCCAGCAGCGCCTTGCGACAGGAGGACTATGGCTACACCTTC.

The chain employs TRBV7-2 and TRBJ2-7, with D possibly being TRBD1 (6 bases). Between the trimmed V and J ends, which lost 0 bases and 2 bases, there was a span of 11 bases. The germline gives CDR1 SGHTA, CDR2 FQGNSA. CDR3 length equals 15 residues. The CDR3 loop reads CASSLAGRGTYEQYF. In nucleotides, the CDR3 is TGTGCCAGCAGCTTAGCGGGCAGGGGAACCTACGAGCAGTACTTC.

This clone was detected once. The V gene is TRBV30, the J gene TRBJ1-5, with a tentative D call TRBD1 (5 bases). Between the trimmed V and J ends, which lost 5 bases and 7 bases, there was a span of 15 bases. Germline V gene sequence: CDR1 GTSNPN, CDR2 SVGIG (reference sequence). The CDR3 is 13 residues long. The CDR3 sequence: CAWGPGNGQPQHF. The CDR3 DNA is TGTGCCTGGGGGCCAGGGAACGGGCAGCCCCAGCATTTT.

This clone was found a few times. V and J are TRBV2 and TRBJ2-2, with D perhaps TRBD2 (5 bases). Germline V gives CDR1 SNHLY, CDR2 FYNNEI. With 6 bases removed from V and 5 bases from J, the gap between germline ends came to 16 bases. The CDR3 runs to 15 residues. The CDR3 bases are TGTGCCAGCAGGATCGACCCCCCGGGGACCGGGGAGCTGTTTTTT. This codes for CASRIDPPGTGELFF.

The chain uses TRBV5-1 and TRBJ2-7; 9 bases are shared with TRBD1. The V segment lost 3 bases and the J segment 3 bases; nucleotides outside the gene matches: 10. Germline-derived CDR1 and CDR2 are SGHRS and YFSETQ. The CDR3 is made up of 16 amino acids. CDR3 DNA sequence: TGCGCCAGCAGCTCGTACTCCGGGACAGGGCTCTACGAGCAGTACTTC. It yields the protein CASSSYSGTGLYEQYF. The full variable domain, in which reference TRBV5-1 and TRBJ2-7 provide the parts outside the CDR3, is KAGVTQTPRYLIKTRGQQVTLSCSPISGHRSVSWYQQTPGQGLQFLFEYFSETQRNKGNFPGRFSGRQFSNSRSEMNVSTLELGDSALYLCASSSYSGTGLYEQYFGPGTRLTVT.

The chain carries TRBV7-9 and TRBJ2-7; TRBD2 matches 8 bases. The CDR3 has 13 amino acids. From germline, CDR1 is SEHNR and CDR2 FQNEAQ (reference sequence). Trimming at V came to 5 bases and at J to 4 bases, leaving 4 bases not matched to a gene. The CDR3 protein is CASSRGGSYEQYF. The CDR3 region has the DNA TGTGCCAGCAGCCGCGGGGGGTCATACGAGCAGTACTTC.

The chain employs TRBV28 and TRBJ2-7; D gene ambiguous. Germline V gives CDR1 MDHEN, CDR2 SYDVKM. V was cut by 3 bases and J by 0 bases, with 6 bases left in between. The CDR3 covers 13 residues. The CDR3 DNA sequence: TGTGCCAGCAGTTTCGTCGTCTCCTACGAGCAGTACTTC. As protein: CASSFVVSYEQYF.

V usage is TRBV28 and J usage is TRBJ1-2, with unresolved D. The germline gives CDR1 MDHEN, CDR2 SYDVKM. Trimming stripped 1 base from V and 4 bases from J, with 10 bases between. This CDR3 contains 14 residues. Here the CDR3 DNA reads TGTGCCAGCAGTTTATCCCCCCTGGCCTATGGCTACACCTTC. This gives the protein CASSLSPLAYGYTF.